This TCR beta chain was observed in a study of shared clonotypes between healthy human individuals. Findings and limits, study-wide: In having few donors, the study represented limited genetic and exposure-history diversity.

Concerning this clone itself: The antigen is unknown.

The input for sorted-subset replicate PCRs was about 200 ng DNA, about 29,000 T cell genomes. Some clones are missing from TCRdb's copy, which holds only in-frame ones; the method was immunoSEQ multiplex PCR. The sample carries some 2 million clones, 95% recorded once. V was trimmed by 1 base and J by 1 base, leaving 8 bases between them. CDR1 and CDR2 from the germline V gene are PRHDT and FYEKMQ (reference sequence). The CDR3 is 15 residues long. The J gene is TRBJ2-1, the V gene TRBV13, with D possibly being TRBD1 (5 bases). The TCR was taken from a man between 18 and 29 years old in good health. What was sequenced was naive CD4+ T cells sorted from blood. Described subset: CD45RA+ positively selected. The CDR3 protein is CASSLVKGSYNEQFF. The CDR3 DNA sequence: TGTGCCAGCAGCTTAGTAAAGGGGTCCTACAATGAGCAGTTCTTC.